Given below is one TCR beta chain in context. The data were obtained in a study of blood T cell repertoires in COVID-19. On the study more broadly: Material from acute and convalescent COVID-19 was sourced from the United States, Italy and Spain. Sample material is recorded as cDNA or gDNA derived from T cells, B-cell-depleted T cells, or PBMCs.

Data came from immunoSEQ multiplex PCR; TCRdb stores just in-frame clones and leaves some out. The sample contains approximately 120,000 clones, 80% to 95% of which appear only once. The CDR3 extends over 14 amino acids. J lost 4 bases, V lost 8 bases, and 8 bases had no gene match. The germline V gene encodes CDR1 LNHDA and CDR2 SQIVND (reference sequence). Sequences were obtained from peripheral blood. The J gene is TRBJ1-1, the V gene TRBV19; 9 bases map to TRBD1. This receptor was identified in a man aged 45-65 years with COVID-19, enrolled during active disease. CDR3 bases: TGTGCCAGTCTCCCGGGACAGGGTTTCACTGAAGCTTTCTTT. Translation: CASLPGQGFTEAFF.